This T cell receptor (beta chain) comes out of a study of a mutant IDH1 vaccine in newly diagnosed glioma. Study-wide background: Pretreatment consisted of radiotherapy, temozolomide, or both, with most receiving both.

This clone was seen just once. In germline, CDR1 is MDHEN, CDR2 SYDVKM. This CDR3 has 12 residues. V lost 3 bases and J 7 bases, leaving 9 bases between the germline ends. Stated time point: baseline, week 1 (first vaccination visit). The treatment: pre-vaccination baseline after standard-of-care therapy. Some clones are missing from TCRdb's copy, which holds only in-frame ones; the method was immunoSEQ multiplex PCR. The sample lists 35,000 to 40,000 clones; 75% to 85% were seen once. The sequences come from PBMCs, collected from a glioma patient treated with radiotherapy, temozolomide or both. This TCR came from a man aged 35-49 years with glioma. Some clones in this sample may be carry-over from other donors' samples. V and J are TRBV28 and TRBJ1-2; the D is unclear. CDR3 amino acids: CASSFLSVGYTF. The CDR3 nucleotides read TGTGCCAGCAGTTTCTTAAGCGTTGGCTACACCTTC.